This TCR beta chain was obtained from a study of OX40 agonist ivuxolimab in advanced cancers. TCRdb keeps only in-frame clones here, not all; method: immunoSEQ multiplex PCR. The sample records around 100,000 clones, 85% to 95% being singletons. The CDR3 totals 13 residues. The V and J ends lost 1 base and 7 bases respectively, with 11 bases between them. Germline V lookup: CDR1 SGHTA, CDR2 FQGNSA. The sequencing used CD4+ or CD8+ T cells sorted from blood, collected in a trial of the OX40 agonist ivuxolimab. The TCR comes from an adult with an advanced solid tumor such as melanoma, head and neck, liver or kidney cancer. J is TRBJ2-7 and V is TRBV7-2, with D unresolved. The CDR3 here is CASSLGRTLEQYF. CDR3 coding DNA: TGTGCCAGCAGCTTAGGGCGGACCTTAGAGCAGTACTTC.